This T cell receptor beta chain was retrieved from a study of CD8 T cells in ankylosing spondylitis. This clonotype has a handful of counts. The target antigen is unknown. This CDR3 region has 14 residues. The V gene's germline CDR1 is SEHNR and CDR2 FQNEAQ (reference sequence). J lost 6 bases, V lost 1 base, and 3 bases had no gene match. TCR beta libraries were made by quantitative 5'-RACE with molecular barcodes. Using its own MiXCR run on the 5' RACE reads, TCRdb lists one record per CDR3 protein. Among about 360,000 distinct CDR3 sequences listed, around 20% were seen once. Overall study results and limits: Researchers reportedly found disease-linked clones significantly enriched in matched ankylosing spondylitis synovial fluid. There was a TCR beta motif, made of roughly eight highly homologous variants, that appeared characteristic of ankylosing spondylitis blood.

The rearrangement uses TRBV7-9 and TRBJ1-5, with 7 bases identical to TRBD1. Input material: blood, either unsorted or a sorted T cell fraction (not recorded which). The sequence was obtained from a male donor with ankylosing spondylitis or in good health (not recorded which). CDR3 in DNA: TGTGCCAGCAGCTTAGGGACAGGAACTCAGCCCCAGCATTTT. It specifies CASSLGTGTQPQHF.